The T cell receptor beta chain described here comes from a study of blood T cell repertoires in COVID-19. Study-level background: T cells, B-cell-depleted T cells, or PBMCs provided the cDNA or gDNA that served as material.

The assay was immunoSEQ multiplex PCR, and TCRdb's table has in-frame clones only and misses some. Among around 250,000 clones listed, roughly 86% were seen once. The germline V gene has CDR1 MNHEY and CDR2 SMNVEV (reference sequence). Trimming took 4 bases from V and 5 from J, leaving 17 bases between them. This CDR3 region has 15 residues. This TCR derives from a man older than 75 with acute or convalescent COVID-19. Sequenced input: peripheral blood. This chain links TRBV27 with TRBJ1-2; unclear D gene. In DNA, the CDR3 is TGTGCCAGCAGTTCGGCCGCCGGGGTGGGGTATGGCTACACCTTC. Translating gives CASSSAAGVGYGYTF.